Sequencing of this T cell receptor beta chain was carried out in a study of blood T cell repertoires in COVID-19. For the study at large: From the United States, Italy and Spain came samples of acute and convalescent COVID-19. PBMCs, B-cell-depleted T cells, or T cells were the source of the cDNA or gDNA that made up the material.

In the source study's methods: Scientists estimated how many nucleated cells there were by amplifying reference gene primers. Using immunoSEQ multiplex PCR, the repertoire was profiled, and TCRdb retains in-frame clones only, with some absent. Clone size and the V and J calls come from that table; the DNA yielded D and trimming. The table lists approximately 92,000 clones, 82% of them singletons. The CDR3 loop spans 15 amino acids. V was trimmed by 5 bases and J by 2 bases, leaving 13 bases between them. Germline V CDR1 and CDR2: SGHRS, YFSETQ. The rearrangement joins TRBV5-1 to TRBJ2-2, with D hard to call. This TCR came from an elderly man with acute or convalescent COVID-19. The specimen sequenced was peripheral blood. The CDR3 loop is CASSLLRHNTGELFF. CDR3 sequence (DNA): TGCGCCAGCAGTCTCCTCCGACACAACACCGGGGAGCTGTTTTTT.